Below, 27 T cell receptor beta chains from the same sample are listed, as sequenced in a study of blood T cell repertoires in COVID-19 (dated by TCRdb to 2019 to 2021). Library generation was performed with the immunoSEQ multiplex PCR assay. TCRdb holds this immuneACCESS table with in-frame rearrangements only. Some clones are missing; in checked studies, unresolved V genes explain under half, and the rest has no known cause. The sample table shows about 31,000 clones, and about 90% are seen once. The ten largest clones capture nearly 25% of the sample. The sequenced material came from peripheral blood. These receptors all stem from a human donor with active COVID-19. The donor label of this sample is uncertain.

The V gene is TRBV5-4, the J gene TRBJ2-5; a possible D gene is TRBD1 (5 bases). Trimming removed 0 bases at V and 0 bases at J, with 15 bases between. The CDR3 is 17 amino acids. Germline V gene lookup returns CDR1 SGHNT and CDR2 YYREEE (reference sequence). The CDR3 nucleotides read TGTGCCAGCAGCTTGGAACAGGCGGACATGTACCAAGAGACCCAGTACTTC. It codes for CASSLEQADMYQETQYF.

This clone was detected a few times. In DNA form, the CDR3 reads TGTGCCAGCAGCCGGACTAGTTGGGAGAACAATGAGCAGTTCTTC. Protein: CASSRTSWENNEQFF. The J gene is TRBJ2-1, the V gene TRBV11-3; 7 bases are shared with TRBD2. The CDR3 spans 15 residues. Germline CDR1 and CDR2: SGHNT and YENEEA. With V trimmed by 5 bases and J by 5 bases, 9 bases remained unmatched. The variable domain in full, completed from reference TRBV11-3 and TRBJ2-1, reads EAGVVQSPRYKIIEKKQPVAFWCNPISGHNTLYWYLQNLGQGPELLIRYENEEAVDDSQLPKDRFSAERLKGVDSTLKIQPAELGDSAVYLCASSRTSWENNEQFFGPGTRLTVL.

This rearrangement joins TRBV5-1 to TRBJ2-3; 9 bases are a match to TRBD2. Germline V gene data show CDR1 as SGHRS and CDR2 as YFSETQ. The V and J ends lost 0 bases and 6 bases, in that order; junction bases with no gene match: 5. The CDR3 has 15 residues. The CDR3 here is CASSLGGLATDTQYF. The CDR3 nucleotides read TGCGCCAGCAGCTTGGGGGGACTAGCTACCGATACGCAGTATTTT.

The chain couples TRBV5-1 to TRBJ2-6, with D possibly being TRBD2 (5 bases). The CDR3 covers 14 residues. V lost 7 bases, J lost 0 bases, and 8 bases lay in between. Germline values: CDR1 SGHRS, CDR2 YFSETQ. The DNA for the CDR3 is TGCGCCAGCTCGGGATTCTCTGGGGCCAACGTCCTGACTTTC. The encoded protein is CASSGFSGANVLTF.

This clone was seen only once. The CDR3 region is CASSGGTASYYEQYF. The CDR3 DNA is TGTGCCAGCAGCGGAGGGACAGCCTCCTATTACGAGCAGTACTTC. The chain joins TRBV11-2 to TRBJ2-7, with D maybe TRBD1 (7 bases). The CDR3 totals 15 residues. V was pared by 5 bases and J by 4 bases, with 18 bases between. The germline V gene encodes CDR1 SGHAT and CDR2 FQNNGV.

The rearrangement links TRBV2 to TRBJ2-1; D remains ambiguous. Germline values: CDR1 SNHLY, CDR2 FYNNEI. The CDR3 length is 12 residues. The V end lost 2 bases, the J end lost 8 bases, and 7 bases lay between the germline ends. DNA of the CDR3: TGTGCCAGCAGTGAATGGAGAGATGAGCAGTTCTTC. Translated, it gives CASSEWRDEQFF. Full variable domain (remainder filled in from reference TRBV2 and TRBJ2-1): EPEVTQTPSHQVTQMGQEVILRCVPISNHLYFYWYRQILGQKVEFLVSFYNNEISEKSEIFDDQFSVERPDGSNFTLKIRSTKLEDSAMYFCASSEWRDEQFFGPGTRLTVL.

CDR3 protein: CAISVGQGSPDYGYTF. The CDR3 DNA reads as TGTGCCATCAGTGTTGGACAGGGATCCCCTGACTATGGCTACACCTTC. This chain connects TRBV10-3 to TRBJ1-2, with TRBD1 identical over 8 bases. V lost 4 bases and J lost 3; bases outside the gene matches: 10. This CDR3 has 16 residues. Looked up from germline, CDR1 is ENHRY and CDR2 is SYGVKD.

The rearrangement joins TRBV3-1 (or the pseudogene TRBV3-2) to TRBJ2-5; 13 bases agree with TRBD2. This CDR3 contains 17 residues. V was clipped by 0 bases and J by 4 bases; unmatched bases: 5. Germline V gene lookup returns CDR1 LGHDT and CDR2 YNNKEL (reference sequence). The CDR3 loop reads CASSQDGLAGAGETQYF. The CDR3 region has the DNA TGTGCCAGCAGCCAAGATGGACTAGCGGGAGCGGGAGAGACCCAGTACTTC.

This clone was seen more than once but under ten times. The CDR3: CASSLQASSYNEQFF. Written as DNA, the CDR3 is TGCGCCAGCAGCTTGCAGGCAAGCTCCTACAATGAGCAGTTCTTC. This chain links TRBV5-1 with TRBJ2-1, with D hard to call. The CDR3 runs to 15 residues. The ends were cut back, 1 base at V and 0 bases at J, with 8 bases in the middle. CDR1 SGHRS and CDR2 YFSETQ come from the germline V gene.

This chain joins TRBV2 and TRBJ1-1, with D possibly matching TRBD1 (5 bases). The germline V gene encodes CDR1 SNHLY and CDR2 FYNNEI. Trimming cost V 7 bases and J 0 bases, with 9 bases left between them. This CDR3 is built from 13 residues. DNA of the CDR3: TGTGCCAGCAATCCGACAGTGAACACTGAAGCTTTCTTT. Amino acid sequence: CASNPTVNTEAFF. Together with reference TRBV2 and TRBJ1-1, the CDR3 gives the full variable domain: EPEVTQTPSHQVTQMGQEVILRCVPISNHLYFYWYRQILGQKVEFLVSFYNNEISEKSEIFDDQFSVERPDGSNFTLKIRSTKLEDSAMYFCASNPTVNTEAFFGQGTRLTVV.

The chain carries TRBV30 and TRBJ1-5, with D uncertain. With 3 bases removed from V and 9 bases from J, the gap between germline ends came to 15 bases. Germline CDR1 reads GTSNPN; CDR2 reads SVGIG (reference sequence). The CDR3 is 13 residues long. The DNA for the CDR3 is TGTGCCTGGAGCCCGGCAGTGAGAGGGCCCCAGCATTTT. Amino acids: CAWSPAVRGPQHF.

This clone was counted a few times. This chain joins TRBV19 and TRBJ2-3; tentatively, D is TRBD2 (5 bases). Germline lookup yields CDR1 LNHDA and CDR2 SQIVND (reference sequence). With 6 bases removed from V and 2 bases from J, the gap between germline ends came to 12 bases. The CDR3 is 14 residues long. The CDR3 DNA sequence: TGTGCCAGTAGCTCGGCGGGCCCCACAGATACGCAGTATTTT. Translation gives CASSSAGPTDTQYF. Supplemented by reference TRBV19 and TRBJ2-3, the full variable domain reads DGGITQSPKYLFRKEGQNVTLSCEQNLNHDAMYWYRQDPGQGLRLIYYSQIVNDFQKGDIAEGYSVSREKKESFPLTVTSAQKNPTAFYLCASSSAGPTDTQYFGPGTRLTVL.

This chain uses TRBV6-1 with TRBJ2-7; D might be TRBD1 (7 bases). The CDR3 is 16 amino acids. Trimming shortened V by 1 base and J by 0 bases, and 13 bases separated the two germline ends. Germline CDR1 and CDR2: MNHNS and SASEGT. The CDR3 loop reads CASSEDLQGGSYEQYF. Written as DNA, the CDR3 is TGTGCCAGCAGTGAAGACCTCCAGGGGGGCTCCTACGAGCAGTACTTC.

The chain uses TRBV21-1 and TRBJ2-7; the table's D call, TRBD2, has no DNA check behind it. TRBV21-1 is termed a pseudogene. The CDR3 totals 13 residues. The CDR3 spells CASSRSRDYEQYF. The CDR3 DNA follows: TGTGCCAGCAGCAGGTCGCGGGACTACGAGCAGTACTTC.

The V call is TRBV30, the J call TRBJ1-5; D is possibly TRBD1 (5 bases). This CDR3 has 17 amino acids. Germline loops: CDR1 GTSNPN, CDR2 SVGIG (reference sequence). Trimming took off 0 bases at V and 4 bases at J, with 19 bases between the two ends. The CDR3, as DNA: TGTGCCTGGAGTGTACGAGGACACTCCTCCGTTAATCAGCCCCAGCATTTT. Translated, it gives CAWSVRGHSSVNQPQHF.

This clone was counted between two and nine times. CDR3 protein: CASSSDRVQPQHF. Here the CDR3 DNA reads TGTGCCAGCAGTTCGGACAGGGTCCAGCCCCAGCATTTT. The chain recombines TRBV6-2 or TRBV6-3 with TRBJ1-5; TRBD1 agrees at 8 bases. This CDR3 has 13 amino acids. V lost 4 bases to trimming and J lost 7 bases; unmatched junction nucleotides: 3. Germline V gene sequence: CDR1 MNHEY, CDR2 SVGEGT.

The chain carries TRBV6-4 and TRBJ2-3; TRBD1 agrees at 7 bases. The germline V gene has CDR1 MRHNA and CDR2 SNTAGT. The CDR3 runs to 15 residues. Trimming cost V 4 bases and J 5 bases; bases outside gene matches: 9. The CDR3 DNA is TGTGCCAGCAGTGTCGGACAGGCCAAAGGAGATACGCAGTATTTT. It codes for CASSVGQAKGDTQYF.

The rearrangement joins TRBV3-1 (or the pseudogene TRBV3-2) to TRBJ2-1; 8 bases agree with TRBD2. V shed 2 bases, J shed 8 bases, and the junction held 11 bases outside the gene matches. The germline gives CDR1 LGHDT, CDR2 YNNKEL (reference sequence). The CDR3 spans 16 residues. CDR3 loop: CASSQSGSGGRHEQFF. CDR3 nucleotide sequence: TGTGCCAGCAGCCAAAGCGGGAGCGGGGGAAGGCATGAGCAGTTCTTC.

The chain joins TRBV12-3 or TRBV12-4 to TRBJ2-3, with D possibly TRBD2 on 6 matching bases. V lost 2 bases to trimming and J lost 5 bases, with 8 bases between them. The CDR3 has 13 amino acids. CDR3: CASSLTGEDTQYF. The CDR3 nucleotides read TGTGCCAGCAGTTTAACGGGGGAAGATACGCAGTATTTT.

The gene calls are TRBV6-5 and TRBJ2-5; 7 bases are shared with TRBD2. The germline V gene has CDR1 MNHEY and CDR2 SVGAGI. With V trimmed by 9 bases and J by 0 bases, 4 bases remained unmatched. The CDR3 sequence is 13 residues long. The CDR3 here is CASGRGDQETQYF. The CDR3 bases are TGTGCCAGTGGGAGGGGAGACCAAGAGACCCAGTACTTC.

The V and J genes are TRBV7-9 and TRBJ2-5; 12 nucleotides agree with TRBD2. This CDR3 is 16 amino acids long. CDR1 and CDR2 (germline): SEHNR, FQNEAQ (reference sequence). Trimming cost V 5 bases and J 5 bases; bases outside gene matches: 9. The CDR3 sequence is CASSKGLAGPLETQYF. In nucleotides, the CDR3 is TGTGCCAGCAGCAAGGGACTAGCGGGTCCCCTGGAGACCCAGTACTTC.

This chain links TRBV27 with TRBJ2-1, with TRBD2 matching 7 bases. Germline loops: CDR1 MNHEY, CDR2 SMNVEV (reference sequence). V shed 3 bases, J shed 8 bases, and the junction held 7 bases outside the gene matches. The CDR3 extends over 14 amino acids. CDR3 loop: CASSFGGTTYEQFF. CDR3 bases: TGTGCCAGCAGTTTCGGGGGGACGACATATGAGCAGTTCTTC.

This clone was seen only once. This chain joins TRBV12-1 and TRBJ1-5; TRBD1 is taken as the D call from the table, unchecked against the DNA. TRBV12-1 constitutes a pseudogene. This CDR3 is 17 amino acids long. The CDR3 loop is CASSRLGQGASNQPQHF. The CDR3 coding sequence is TGTGCCAGCAGCAGGCTCGGACAGGGGGCAAGCAATCAGCCCCAGCATTTT.

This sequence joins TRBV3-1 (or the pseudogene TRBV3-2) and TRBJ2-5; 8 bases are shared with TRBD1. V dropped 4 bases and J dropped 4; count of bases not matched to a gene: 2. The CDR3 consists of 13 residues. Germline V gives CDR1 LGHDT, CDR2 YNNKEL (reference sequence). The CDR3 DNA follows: TGTGCCAGCAGCCCTACAGGGGGAGAGACCCAGTACTTC. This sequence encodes CASSPTGGETQYF.

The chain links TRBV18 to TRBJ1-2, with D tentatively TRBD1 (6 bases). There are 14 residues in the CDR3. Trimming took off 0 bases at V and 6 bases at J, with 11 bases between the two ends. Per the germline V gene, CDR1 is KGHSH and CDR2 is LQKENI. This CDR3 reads CASSPPYRADGYTF. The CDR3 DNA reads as TGTGCCAGCTCACCACCGTACAGGGCGGATGGCTACACCTTC.

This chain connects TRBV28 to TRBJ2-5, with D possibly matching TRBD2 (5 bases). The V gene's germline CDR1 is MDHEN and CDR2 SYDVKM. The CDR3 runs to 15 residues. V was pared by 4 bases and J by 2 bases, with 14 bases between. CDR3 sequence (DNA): TGTGCCAGCAGTTCCTCGGGAAGGGTACAAGAGACCCAGTACTTC. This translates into CASSSSGRVQETQYF.

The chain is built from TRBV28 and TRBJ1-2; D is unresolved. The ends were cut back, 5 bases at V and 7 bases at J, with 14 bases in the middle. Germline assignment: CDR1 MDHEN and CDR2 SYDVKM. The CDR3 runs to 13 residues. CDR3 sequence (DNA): TGTGCCAGCAGTCCCGAGTGGGGAGGTGGCTACACCTTC. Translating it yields CASSPEWGGGYTF.